The 23 T cell receptor beta chains listed next were all sequenced from one sample in a study of early stage breast cancer tumors. The assay was immunoSEQ multiplex PCR, and TCRdb's table has in-frame clones only and misses some. The data contain some 8,400 clones, 70% to 80% of them singletons. Sample: normal breast tissue next to the tumor. Receptors were obtained from a person aged 55 to 70 with breast cancer.

This clone has just a few counts. The chain uses TRBV19 and TRBJ1-5; 8 positions agree with TRBD1. Germline CDR1 LNHDA, CDR2 SQIVND (reference sequence). Losses at the gene ends were 4 bases for V and 7 bases for J; bases not matched to a gene: 6. The length of the CDR3 is 14 residues. The chain's CDR3 is CASSTTGGGQPQHF. CDR3 nucleotide sequence: TGTGCCAGTAGTACCACAGGGGGAGGGCAGCCCCAGCATTTT.

The chain has TRBV4-2 and TRBJ1-5, with 12 nucleotides matching TRBD1. Trimming took 2 bases from V and 1 from J; bases not matched to a gene: 9. The CDR3 consists of 19 residues. Germline V gives CDR1 LGHNA, CDR2 YNFKEQ. CDR3: CASSQPGTGGAVSNQPQHF. Here the CDR3 DNA reads TGTGCCAGCAGCCAACCCGGGACAGGGGGCGCGGTAAGCAATCAGCCCCAGCATTTT.

The chain employs TRBV5-4 and TRBJ2-2, with D possibly matching TRBD2 (6 bases). The V and J ends lost 5 bases and 9 bases respectively, with 14 bases between them. CDR1 and CDR2 (germline): SGHNT, YYREEE (reference sequence). The CDR3 is 13 residues long. The CDR3 DNA reads as TGTGCCAGCAGTAGCGGAGGGCTTCGGGAGCTGTTTTTT. Protein: CASSSGGLRELFF.

This chain connects TRBV9 to TRBJ2-5; D possibly uses TRBD1 or TRBD2 (6 bases each). The tail of the sequence fits TRBJ2-7 better, so the J call may be wrong. The CDR3 contains 15 residues. In germline, CDR1 is SGDLS, CDR2 YYNGEE. The CDR3 nucleotides read TGTGCCAGCAGCGTAGCGGGGGACACCTCCTACGAGCAGTACTTC. Translated, it gives CASSVAGDTSYEQYF.

The V gene is TRBV5-4, the J gene TRBJ1-2, with D possibly TRBD1 on 5 matching bases. The V end lost 6 bases, the J end lost 3 bases, and 21 bases lay between the germline ends. This CDR3 is built from 16 residues. Germline CDR1 SGHNT, CDR2 YYREEE (reference sequence). The CDR3 sequence: CASTDFGDFPDYGYTF. The DNA for the CDR3 is TGTGCCAGCACCGACTTTGGGGACTTCCCGGACTATGGCTACACCTTC. Full variable domain (remainder filled in from reference TRBV5-4 and TRBJ1-2): ETGVTQSPTHLIKTRGQQVTLRCSSQSGHNTVSWYQQALGQGPQFIFQYYREEENGRGNFPPRFSGLQFPNYSSELNVNALELDDSALYLCASTDFGDFPDYGYTFGSGTRLTVV.

The rearrangement uses TRBV7-6 and TRBJ1-1; D call uncertain. This CDR3 spans 16 amino acids. V gave up 5 bases and J gave up 5 bases, with 21 bases separating them. Germline CDR1 and CDR2: SGHVS and FNYEAQ. CDR3 nucleotide sequence: TGTGCCAGCAGCCCGATCGGGTCTCGGGGAAGAACTGAAGCTTTCTTT. It specifies CASSPIGSRGRTEAFF.

This clone was found a few times. The V and J genes are TRBV16 and TRBJ2-1; the match to TRBD2 covers 8 bases. Germline V CDR1 and CDR2: KGHSY, FQNENV. The J segment lost 7 bases and the V segment lost 2 bases, leaving 1 base of the junction unmatched. The CDR3 has 13 amino acids. The CDR3 sequence is CASSQASGNEQFF. For the CDR3, the DNA is TGTGCCAGCAGCCAAGCTAGCGGGAATGAGCAGTTCTTC.

This clone was seen only a few times. The CDR3, as DNA: TGTGCCAGCAGCTTAAATATGGTATTAGGATTTGGAGAGACCCAGTACTTC. Amino acid sequence: CASSLNMVLGFGETQYF. V is TRBV7-9 and J is TRBJ2-5; D remains ambiguous. Trimming removed 2 bases at V and 4 bases at J, with 20 bases between. Germline V gene data show CDR1 as SEHNR and CDR2 as FQNEAQ (reference sequence). The CDR3 length is 17 residues.

This clone was detected a few times. The rearrangement links TRBV2 to TRBJ2-7; 13 nucleotides agree with TRBD2. The V segment lost 6 bases and the J segment 4 bases; nucleotides outside the gene matches: 3. The CDR3 totals 14 residues. CDR1 is SNHLY and CDR2 is FYNNEI in the germline V gene. The CDR3 is CASRLLAGGYEQYF. CDR3 DNA sequence: TGTGCCAGCAGGTTACTAGCGGGAGGGTACGAGCAGTACTTC.

The sample holds a few counts of this clone. The chain couples TRBV5-1 to TRBJ2-7, with D uncertain. With 0 bases removed from V and 3 bases from J, the gap between germline ends came to 4 bases. The CDR3 extends over 12 amino acids. CDR1 and CDR2 from the germline V gene are SGHRS and YFSETQ. The chain's CDR3 is CASSLGFYEQYF. CDR3 nucleotide sequence: TGCGCCAGCAGCTTGGGGTTCTACGAGCAGTACTTC.

The V call is TRBV6-6, the J call TRBJ2-5, with D hard to call. Trimming took 5 bases from V and 0 from J, leaving 1 base between them. This CDR3 is 11 amino acids long. Per the germline V gene, CDR1 is MNHNY and CDR2 is SVGAGI (reference sequence). The CDR3 spells CASSNQETQYF. CDR3 bases: TGTGCCAGCAGTAACCAAGAGACCCAGTACTTC.

This chain uses TRBV6-6 with TRBJ2-3; 15 nucleotides align to TRBD2. The germline gives CDR1 MNHNY, CDR2 SVGAGI (reference sequence). The J segment lost 6 bases and the V segment lost 6 bases, leaving 7 bases of the junction unmatched. CDR3 size: 16 residues. CDR3 nucleotide sequence: TGTGCCAGCAGGCGGACTAGCGGGAGGGTTGGGGATACGCAGTATTTT. This encodes CASRRTSGRVGDTQYF.

The CDR3, as DNA: TGCGCCAGCAGCCAAGGGGACAGGGTGAACACCATATATTTT. This encodes CASSQGDRVNTIYF. The rearrangement joins TRBV4-1 to TRBJ1-3, with 9 bases identical to TRBD1. CDR1 and CDR2 from the germline V gene are MGHRA and YSYEKL. The junction had 2 bases not matched to a gene; V was cut back by 1 base and J by 7 bases. The CDR3 runs 14 residues.

The chain joins TRBV27 to TRBJ1-2; tentatively, D is TRBD1 (6 bases). Germline CDR1 MNHEY, CDR2 SMNVEV (reference sequence). The CDR3 is 16 residues long. Trimming removed 4 bases from V and 2 bases from J, with 17 bases in between. CDR3 DNA sequence: TGTGCCAGCAGTTCCACCGTTCAGGGGAGCAACTATGGCTACACCTTC. Translation gives CASSSTVQGSNYGYTF.

This clone has more than one count but fewer than ten. V usage is TRBV9 and J usage is TRBJ1-3; 7 nucleotides align to TRBD1. The length of the CDR3 is 15 residues. The ends lost 0 bases at V and 4 bases at J; junction bases unmatched: 4. Germline CDR1 and CDR2: SGDLS and YYNGEE. As DNA, the CDR3 is TGTGCCAGCAGCGTAGGTAGGGGGCAAGGAAACACCATATATTTT. Translation: CASSVGRGQGNTIYF.

This clone was detected only once. The chain is built from TRBV16 and TRBJ2-1, with 11 bases that match TRBD1. Germline CDR1 and CDR2: KGHSY and FQNENV. The V gene end was trimmed by 3 bases and the J gene end by 7 bases; junction bases not matched to a gene: 8. CDR3 size: 16 residues. For the CDR3, the DNA is TGTGCCAGCAGCCAGCGGACAGGGGGCAATCAGAATGAGCAGTTCTTC. Amino acids: CASSQRTGGNQNEQFF.

The rearrangement uses TRBV5-1 and TRBJ1-4; D not certain. The V end lost 2 bases, the J end lost 5 bases, and 13 bases lay between the germline ends. Germline V gene lookup returns CDR1 SGHRS and CDR2 YFSETQ. The CDR3 runs to 15 residues. The CDR3 sequence: CASSFTGYENEKLFF. The DNA of the CDR3 is TGCGCCAGCAGCTTTACGGGATATGAGAATGAAAAACTGTTTTTT. Based on the CDR3 plus reference TRBV5-1 and TRBJ1-4, the full variable domain is KAGVTQTPRYLIKTRGQQVTLSCSPISGHRSVSWYQQTPGQGLQFLFEYFSETQRNKGNFPGRFSGRQFSNSRSEMNVSTLELGDSALYLCASSFTGYENEKLFFGSGTQLSVL.

The V call is TRBV2, the J call TRBJ1-5; 7 nucleotides align to TRBD1. Losses at the gene ends were 2 bases for V and 0 bases for J; bases not matched to a gene: 4. The CDR3 loop spans 16 amino acids. CDR1 and CDR2 from the germline V gene are SNHLY and FYNNEI. CDR3 sequence (DNA): TGTGCCAGCAGTGAAATACAGGGGTATAGCAATCAGCCCCAGCATTTT. Amino acid sequence: CASSEIQGYSNQPQHF.

The rearrangement uses TRBV19 and TRBJ1-5, with 9 nucleotides matching TRBD1. Looked up from germline, CDR1 is LNHDA and CDR2 is SQIVND (reference sequence). CDR3 length: 13 amino acids. V dropped 6 bases and J dropped 7; count of bases not matched to a gene: 4. In nucleotides, the CDR3 is TGTGCCAGTAGGGACAGGGGTGGGCAGCCCCAGCATTTT. Its translation is CASRDRGGQPQHF.

The chain joins TRBV14 to TRBJ1-2, with TRBD1 identical over 9 bases. V lost 5 bases and J lost 8; bases outside the gene matches: 12. This CDR3 contains 15 residues. The germline gives CDR1 SGHDN, CDR2 FVKESK. The DNA of the CDR3 is TGTGCCAGCAGCGTACGTACCGGGACAGGGAACGGCTACACCTTC. Translation: CASSVRTGTGNGYTF. Complete variable domain (other parts from reference TRBV14 and TRBJ1-2): EAGVTQFPSHSVIEKGQTVTLRCDPISGHDNLYWYRRVMGKEIKFLLHFVKESKQDESGMPNNRFLAERTGGTYSTLKVQPAELEDSGVYFCASSVRTGTGNGYTFGSGTRLTVV.

The chain joins TRBV7-2 to TRBJ1-5; 9 nucleotides align to TRBD1. Germline V gene lookup returns CDR1 SGHTA and CDR2 FQGNSA. This CDR3 comprises 16 residues. Trimming removed 6 bases from V and 0 bases from J; junction bases left unmatched: 6. The CDR3 DNA is TGTGCCAGCAGTTTACAGGGGGCTTATAGCAATCAGCCCCAGCATTTT. Translation gives CASSLQGAYSNQPQHF.

V and J are TRBV19 and TRBJ2-2, with D perhaps matching TRBD1 (5 bases). Germline CDR1 reads LNHDA; CDR2 reads SQIVND (reference sequence). There are 13 residues in the CDR3. Trimming left V 6 bases short and J 4 bases short, with 9 bases between. The CDR3 here is CASRTQGTGELFF. CDR3 bases: TGTGCCAGTAGGACCCAGGGCACCGGGGAGCTGTTTTTT.

This clone was found once. The chain combines TRBV7-3 with TRBJ2-3, with D possibly TRBD2 on 7 matching bases. V was clipped by 5 bases and J by 1 base, with 13 bases between them. Germline V lookup: CDR1 SGHTA, CDR2 FQGTGA. CDR3 length equals 15 residues. CDR3 in amino acids: CASSPSGGGTDTQYF. Here the CDR3 DNA reads TGTGCCAGCAGCCCCTCGGGGGGCGGCACAGATACGCAGTATTTT.